What follows are 19 T cell receptor beta chains derived from one specimen sequenced in a study of T cell responses to AZD1222 COVID-19 vaccine. Some clones are missing from TCRdb's copy, which holds only in-frame ones; the method was immunoSEQ multiplex PCR. The sample has around 120,000 clones; approximately 90% are singletons. The sequences come from peripheral blood, collected 28 days after the second AZD1222 dose. The receptor source for this set is an adult who received the AZD1222 COVID-19 vaccine.

This chain joins TRBV24-1 and TRBJ2-2; weak D call: TRBD2 (5 bases). Germline V CDR1 and CDR2: KGHDR, SFDVKD. The CDR3 runs to 14 residues. The V end was cut by 5 bases, the J end by 6 bases, with 12 bases between. The CDR3 is CATSVSGEPGELFF. For the CDR3, the DNA is TGTGCCACCAGTGTTTCCGGGGAGCCCGGGGAGCTGTTTTTT.

This clone was detected only once. The CDR3 DNA sequence: TGTGCCAGCAGTGACCTGGGACGGAACTCTGGAAACACCATATATTTT. This sequence encodes CASSDLGRNSGNTIYF. The rearrangement joins TRBV2 to TRBJ1-3; possibly TRBD1 for D (5 bases). CDR1 and CDR2 from the germline V gene are SNHLY and FYNNEI. The CDR3 runs 16 residues. V shed 3 bases and J shed 0 bases, with 12 bases lying between them. Full variable domain (rest looked up from reference TRBV2 and TRBJ1-3): EPEVTQTPSHQVTQMGQEVILRCVPISNHLYFYWYRQILGQKVEFLVSFYNNEISEKSEIFDDQFSVERPDGSNFTLKIRSTKLEDSAMYFCASSDLGRNSGNTIYFGEGSWLTVV.

V usage is TRBV2 and J usage is TRBJ1-1; the D is unclear. CDR1 SNHLY and CDR2 FYNNEI come from the germline V gene. CDR3 size: 14 residues. V lost 4 bases and J lost 3, with 12 bases in between. The CDR3 is CASSVAGSDTEAFF. CDR3 sequence (DNA): TGTGCCAGCAGTGTAGCGGGGTCGGACACTGAAGCTTTCTTT.

V and J are TRBV4-1 and TRBJ2-2, with D maybe TRBD1 (6 bases). Germline V lookup: CDR1 MGHRA, CDR2 YSYEKL. The CDR3 is 18 residues long. Trimming cost V 3 bases and J 0 bases, with 17 bases left between them. The CDR3 sequence: CASSHIRGGHTNTGELFF. The CDR3, as DNA: TGCGCCAGCAGCCACATCAGAGGGGGACATACGAACACCGGGGAGCTGTTTTTT.

This clone was seen just once. The chain recombines TRBV7-8 with TRBJ2-1, with a weak D call TRBD1 (6 bases). Germline CDR1 reads SGHVS; CDR2 reads FQNEAQ. Trimming took 1 base from V and 6 from J, leaving 19 bases between them. CDR3 length: 17 amino acids. CDR3 sequence reads: CASSLGTGPITGNEQFF. The CDR3 coding sequence is TGTGCCAGCAGCTTAGGAACAGGGCCTATAACAGGCAATGAGCAGTTCTTC.

This chain links TRBV5-1 with TRBJ1-2; the match to TRBD1 covers 7 bases. The V gene's germline CDR1 is SGHRS and CDR2 YFSETQ. Trimming took 1 base from V and 2 from J; bases not matched to a gene: 2. This CDR3 comprises 14 residues. This CDR3 reads CASSLTGANYGYTF. DNA of the CDR3: TGCGCCAGCAGCTTGACAGGGGCGAACTATGGCTACACCTTC.

The CDR3 here is CSVEELGGQQFF. DNA of the CDR3: TGCAGCGTTGAAGAACTGGGGGGACAGCAGTTCTTC. J is TRBJ2-1 and V is TRBV29-1; weak D call: TRBD2 (6 bases). Germline CDR1 and CDR2: SQVTM and ANQGSEA. The CDR3 runs to 12 residues. With 0 bases removed from V and 11 bases from J, the gap between germline ends came to 11 bases.

This chain uses TRBV2 with TRBJ1-4; a possible D gene is TRBD1 (5 bases). Germline CDR1 SNHLY, CDR2 FYNNEI. The CDR3 covers 13 residues. Between the trimmed V and J ends, which lost 6 bases and 7 bases, there was a span of 12 bases. The CDR3 DNA reads TGTGCCAGCAGGGGGGACGGCACTGAAAAACTGTTTTTT. Protein product: CASRGDGTEKLFF.

This clone appeared a few times. This chain joins TRBV20-1 and TRBJ2-7; the D is unclear. The CDR3 is made up of 11 amino acids. Looked up from germline, CDR1 is DFQATT and CDR2 is SNEGSKA (reference sequence). The V end lost 6 bases, the J end lost 3 bases, and 9 bases lay between the germline ends. In DNA, the CDR3 is TGCAGTGCCCGATTACTCTACGAGCAGTACTTC. Amino acids: CSARLLYEQYF.

The V and J genes are TRBV5-5 and TRBJ2-3; 16 nucleotides line up with TRBD2. CDR3 length: 18 residues. J lost 10 bases, V lost 4 bases, and 15 bases had no gene match. Germline CDR1 reads SGHKS; CDR2 reads YYEKEE (reference sequence). CDR3 residues: CASSVGTSGRAPQNSQYF. Written as DNA, the CDR3 is TGTGCCAGCAGCGTGGGGACTAGCGGGAGGGCCCCTCAAAACTCGCAGTATTTT.

The chain uses TRBV6-5 and TRBJ2-7, with TRBD1 identical over 7 bases. The junction had 4 bases not matched to a gene; V was cut back by 0 bases and J by 2 bases. The CDR3 has 15 amino acids. CDR1 MNHEY and CDR2 SVGAGI come from the germline V gene. This chain's CDR3 is CASSYSDRVPYEQYF. The CDR3 DNA reads TGTGCCAGCAGTTACTCCGACAGGGTCCCCTACGAGCAGTACTTC.

The chain links TRBV20-1 to TRBJ2-5, with a weak D call TRBD2 (5 bases). V was cut by 3 bases and J by 3 bases, with 5 bases left in between. Germline V CDR1 and CDR2: DFQATT, SNEGSKA (reference sequence). The CDR3 spans 11 residues. The CDR3 sequence is CSASGKETQYF. The CDR3 DNA reads as TGCAGTGCTAGCGGGAAAGAGACCCAGTACTTC.

This clone came up once. The V and J genes are TRBV6-5 and TRBJ2-1, with a tentative D call TRBD1 (5 bases). Germline values: CDR1 MNHEY, CDR2 SVGAGI. With 0 bases removed from V and 5 bases from J, the gap between germline ends came to 14 bases. The CDR3 is 16 residues long. CDR3 residues: CASSYSSETVNNEQFF. In DNA form, the CDR3 reads TGTGCCAGCAGTTACTCGTCCGAGACAGTAAACAATGAGCAGTTCTTC.

The J gene is TRBJ1-2, the V gene TRBV28, with a tentative D call TRBD1 (6 bases). This CDR3 comprises 15 residues. Germline CDR1 is MDHEN and CDR2 is SYDVKM. V lost 5 bases to trimming and J lost 4 bases, with 17 bases between them. The CDR3 sequence: CASSRPGHGFYGYTF. CDR3 nucleotides: TGTGCCAGCAGTCGACCGGGACATGGGTTCTATGGCTACACCTTC.

The V call is TRBV4-2, the J call TRBJ2-7, with D unresolved. The V gene lost 1 base and the J gene lost 1 base, with 11 bases spanning the gap. This CDR3 has 15 residues. CDR1 is LGHNA and CDR2 is YNFKEQ in the germline V gene. The CDR3 nucleotides read TGTGCCAGCAGCCAAGTAATTAGTCATTCCTACGAGCAGTACTTC. Translated: CASSQVISHSYEQYF.

The chain employs TRBV7-9 and TRBJ2-3; a possible D gene is TRBD1 (5 bases). The length of the CDR3 is 15 residues. The V end was cut by 1 base, the J end by 0 bases, with 8 bases between. The V gene's germline CDR1 is SEHNR and CDR2 FQNEAQ (reference sequence). CDR3 bases: TGTGCCAGCAGCTTAGTGACAGCTAGCACAGATACGCAGTATTTT. The encoded protein is CASSLVTASTDTQYF.

The chain recombines TRBV18 with TRBJ2-5; D uncertain. Per the germline V gene, CDR1 is KGHSH and CDR2 is LQKENI. Trimming shortened V by 5 bases and J by 4 bases, and 5 bases separated the two germline ends. The CDR3 loop spans 11 amino acids. Here the CDR3 reads CASSSGETQYF. The CDR3 region has the DNA TGTGCCAGCTCATCAGGAGAGACCCAGTACTTC.

The rearrangement joins TRBV6-5 to TRBJ2-5; no clear D gene. V dropped 7 bases and J dropped 2 bases, with 5 bases sitting between them. CDR3 length: 11 residues. In germline, CDR1 is MNHEY, CDR2 SVGAGI. The DNA for the CDR3 is TGTGCCAGCAAGGGTCAAGAGACCCAGTACTTC. Residues: CASKGQETQYF.

The gene calls are TRBV5-6 and TRBJ1-2, with D unclear. Trimming left V 0 bases short and J 4 bases short, with 10 bases between. The germline V gene has CDR1 SGHDT and CDR2 YYEEEE. The CDR3 is made up of 14 amino acids. The CDR3 reads CASSLVGARYGYTF. CDR3 bases: TGTGCCAGCAGCTTGGTAGGAGCTCGCTATGGCTACACCTTC.